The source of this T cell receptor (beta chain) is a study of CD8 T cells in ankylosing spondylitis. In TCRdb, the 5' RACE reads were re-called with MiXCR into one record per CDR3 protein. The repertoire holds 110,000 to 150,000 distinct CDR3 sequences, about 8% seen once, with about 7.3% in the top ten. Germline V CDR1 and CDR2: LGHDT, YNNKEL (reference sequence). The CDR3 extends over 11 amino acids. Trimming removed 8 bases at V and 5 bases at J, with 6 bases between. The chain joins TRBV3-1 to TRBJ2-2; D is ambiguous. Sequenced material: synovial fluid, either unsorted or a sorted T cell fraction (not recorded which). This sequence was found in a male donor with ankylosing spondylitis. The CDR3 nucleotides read TGTGCCAGCGCCTTAACCGGGGAGCTGTTTTTT. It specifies CASALTGELFF.